One sample yielded the 19 T cell receptor beta chains listed below, sequenced in a study of cytomegalovirus exposure and HLA in healthy donors. PCR used 60 Vbeta primers and 13 Jbeta primers. Sequencing used immunoSEQ multiplex PCR; TCRdb keeps in-frame clones, though not all of them. The sample lists about 98,000 clones; around 80% were seen once. The sequenced sample consisted of PBMCs. The origin of the receptors is a middle-aged man in good health and CMV-seronegative.

The V and J genes are TRBV19 and TRBJ2-5; TRBD1 matches at 9 bases. Per the germline V gene, CDR1 is LNHDA and CDR2 is SQIVND (reference sequence). The junction had 4 bases not matched to a gene; V was cut back by 4 bases and J by 4 bases. CDR3 length: 14 residues. Here the CDR3 DNA reads TGTGCCAGTAGTACAGGACAGGGGACAGAGACCCAGTACTTC. It encodes CASSTGQGTETQYF.

This clone was recorded a few times. The J gene is TRBJ1-2, the V gene TRBV10-3; 7 bases agree with TRBD1. CDR3 length: 14 amino acids. Looked up from germline, CDR1 is ENHRY and CDR2 is SYGVKD. V lost 4 bases to trimming and J lost 6 bases; unmatched junction nucleotides: 8. The CDR3 bases are TGTGCCATCAGTGGGACCGGGCAGGGGGATGGCTACACCTTC. Its protein product is CAISGTGQGDGYTF.

The rearrangement uses TRBV7-6 and TRBJ1-5; D might be TRBD1 (5 bases). The CDR3 is 16 residues long. The germline V and J ends were trimmed by 5 bases and 6 bases, with 20 bases remaining between them. In germline, CDR1 is SGHVS, CDR2 FNYEAQ. DNA of the CDR3: TGTGCCAGCAGCCTCGGGGTGGGGCGGGGGGTTCAGCCCCAGCATTTT. Its translation: CASSLGVGRGVQPQHF.

This chain connects TRBV7-9 to TRBJ2-1, with 10 bases identical to TRBD2. Germline loops: CDR1 SEHNR, CDR2 FQNEAQ (reference sequence). There are 16 residues in the CDR3. J was trimmed by 8 bases and V by 3 bases; bases with no gene match: 10. For the CDR3, the DNA is TGTGCCAGCAGCTTTGGAGCGGGGGGGCCGGGGGATGAGCAGTTCTTC. Its protein is CASSFGAGGPGDEQFF.

V usage is TRBV7-9 and J usage is TRBJ1-5, with D uncertain. Germline V gene lookup returns CDR1 SEHNR and CDR2 FQNEAQ (reference sequence). The CDR3 is 13 residues long. Trimming took 5 bases from V and 2 from J, leaving 7 bases between them. The CDR3, as DNA: TGTGCCAGCAGCCCAGTTGGCAATCAGCCCCAGCATTTT. It is translated as CASSPVGNQPQHF.

This clone showed up just a few times. V and J are TRBV19 and TRBJ2-3, with 11 bases that match TRBD1. The junction had 7 bases not matched to a gene; V was cut back by 1 base and J by 7 bases. Germline V CDR1 and CDR2: LNHDA, SQIVND (reference sequence). This CDR3 has 16 residues. CDR3 nucleotides: TGTGCCAGTAGTATAGCGAGGACAGGGGGCGAAAATACGCAGTATTTT. Protein sequence: CASSIARTGGENTQYF.

J is TRBJ1-3 and V is TRBV6-5; tentatively, D is TRBD1 (5 bases). The CDR3 length is 15 residues. Germline CDR1 and CDR2: MNHEY and SVGAGI. V lost 0 bases and J lost 1, with 7 bases in between. The CDR3 sequence is CASSYSPGSGNTIYF. DNA for the CDR3: TGTGCCAGCAGTTACTCCCCAGGGTCTGGAAACACCATATATTTT.

The chain joins TRBV5-1 to TRBJ2-7; a weak D match, TRBD1 (6 bases). Trimming pared 6 bases from V and 1 base from J, leaving 14 bases between. The CDR3 length is 14 residues. CDR1 is SGHRS and CDR2 is YFSETQ in the germline V gene. The CDR3 region has the DNA TGCGCCAGCAAGGGACAAGGATTTTCCTACGAGCAGTACTTC. This translates into CASKGQGFSYEQYF.

This chain connects TRBV21-1 to TRBJ1-2; TRBD1 is taken as the D call from the table, unchecked against the DNA. TRBV21-1 is tagged as a pseudogene. The CDR3 runs 18 residues. CDR3 sequence (DNA): TGTGCCAGCAGCAAGGTCGAGGGACAGAACTTCCCTGGGTATGGCTACACCTTC. This encodes CASSKVEGQNFPGYGYTF.

The chain joins TRBV6-5 to TRBJ2-7; 12 bases align to TRBD1. The CDR3 totals 14 residues. The ends lost 7 bases at V and 6 bases at J; junction bases unmatched: 7. Germline V gene data show CDR1 as MNHEY and CDR2 as SVGAGI. Here the CDR3 DNA reads TGTGCCAGCAAAGACGGGACAGGGGGCGGCGAGCAGTACTTC. It yields the protein CASKDGTGGGEQYF.

This chain joins TRBV28 and TRBJ2-7; TRBD1 agrees at 8 bases. The CDR3 is made up of 15 amino acids. With V trimmed by 6 bases and J by 0 bases, 7 bases remained unmatched. The germline V gene encodes CDR1 MDHEN and CDR2 SYDVKM. CDR3 sequence reads: CASRSQGAGSYEQYF. The CDR3, as DNA: TGTGCCAGCAGATCGCAGGGGGCGGGCTCCTACGAGCAGTACTTC.

The chain employs TRBV5-4 and TRBJ2-1; no reliable D call. Germline CDR1 SGHNT, CDR2 YYREEE (reference sequence). The CDR3 has 12 residues. V lost 0 bases and J 9 bases, leaving 7 bases between the germline ends. The CDR3 here is CASSLAEFEQFF. DNA of the CDR3: TGTGCCAGCAGCTTGGCGGAGTTTGAGCAGTTCTTC.

V is TRBV30 and J is TRBJ1-4; TRBD1 might be the D (5 bases). This CDR3 has 15 amino acids. The germline V and J ends were trimmed by 0 bases and 6 bases, with 14 bases remaining between them. Germline V gives CDR1 GTSNPN, CDR2 SVGIG (reference sequence). The CDR3 DNA follows: TGTGCCTGGAGTGTACGGGGGGGAGTGGATGAAAAACTGTTTTTT. Translating gives CAWSVRGGVDEKLFF.

The rearrangement links TRBV6-5 to TRBJ1-2, with 9 nucleotides matching TRBD1. The CDR3 has 16 amino acids. Germline CDR1 reads MNHEY; CDR2 reads SVGAGI. V shed 3 bases and J 3 bases; nucleotides not matched to a gene: 8. The CDR3 is CASSYGTGISDYGYTF. Written as DNA, the CDR3 is TGTGCCAGCAGTTATGGGACAGGGATAAGTGACTATGGCTACACCTTC.

The rearrangement links TRBV2 to TRBJ1-2, with 8 bases matching TRBD1. The germline V gene has CDR1 SNHLY and CDR2 FYNNEI. Germline trimming cut 7 bases from V and 8 bases from J; bases unmatched to any gene: 12. The CDR3 covers 14 residues. This chain's CDR3 is CASTTGGGRRGYTF. In DNA form, the CDR3 reads TGTGCCAGCACCACAGGGGGGGGACGGAGGGGCTACACCTTC.

The rearrangement joins TRBV5-1 to TRBJ1-6; 8 nucleotides match TRBD1. After removal of 4 bases from V and 5 bases from J, the junction contained 2 bases not matched to a gene. Germline V lookup: CDR1 SGHRS, CDR2 YFSETQ. This CDR3 region has 14 residues. CDR3 bases: TGCGCCAGCAGCCCGGGACAGGATAATTCACCCCTCCACTTT. Protein: CASSPGQDNSPLHF.

The chain couples TRBV9 to TRBJ1-1; D remains unclear. From germline, CDR1 is SGDLS and CDR2 YYNGEE. This CDR3 comprises 14 residues. V gave up 6 bases and J gave up 7 bases, with 19 bases separating them. The chain's CDR3 is CASTTMSGVSEAFF. CDR3 bases: TGTGCCAGCACCACGATGTCCGGGGTCAGTGAAGCTTTCTTT.

This chain connects TRBV4-3 to TRBJ2-1; no firm D call. Germline CDR1 is LGHNA and CDR2 is YSLEER. This CDR3 comprises 16 residues. Trimming shortened V by 1 base and J by 5 bases, and 15 bases separated the two germline ends. CDR3 sequence reads: CASSQVFGVRHNEQFF. For the CDR3, the DNA is TGCGCCAGCAGCCAAGTCTTTGGAGTAAGACACAATGAGCAGTTCTTC.

V gene TRBV21-1 combines with J gene TRBJ2-5; whether TRBD2, the table's D call, matches the DNA was not checked. The J call is uncertain, as TRBJ2-7 better fits the DNA end. TRBV21-1 is a documented pseudogene. The CDR3 contains 11 residues. The CDR3 sequence is CASSSGYEQYF. CDR3 DNA sequence: TGTGCCAGCAGCTCGGGATACGAGCAGTACTTC.